This TCR beta chain was profiled in a study of cytomegalovirus exposure and HLA in healthy donors. General observations from the study: In an earlier analysis, most TCR beta V segments were productive about 87% or about 30% of the time.

It was with 60 Vbeta and 13 Jbeta primers that the PCR ran. Method: immunoSEQ multiplex PCR; TCRdb's copy keeps in-frame clones and lacks some. Altogether around 31,000 clones are present, about 83% being singletons, with the ten largest covering 2.7%. As to this clone: What it binds is unknown.

Between the trimmed V and J ends, which lost 1 base and 4 bases, there was a span of 9 bases. The CDR3 runs 15 residues. From germline, CDR1 is SGHKS and CDR2 YYEKEE (reference sequence). Sequenced input: PBMCs. This chain uses TRBV5-5 with TRBJ2-6, with D possibly being TRBD1 (6 bases). This TCR was sampled from a boy between 10 and 17 years old in good health and CMV-seronegative. The CDR3 protein is CASSLSGAGANVLTF. Here the CDR3 DNA reads TGTGCCAGCAGCTTGTCAGGGGCCGGGGCCAACGTCCTGACTTTC. The variable domain in full, with the rest retrieved from reference TRBV5-5 and TRBJ2-6, is DAGVTQSPTHLIKTRGQQVTLRCSPISGHKSVSWYQQVLGQGPQFIFQYYEKEERGRGNFPDRFSARQFPNYSSELNVNALLLGDSALYLCASSLSGAGANVLTFGAGSRLTVL.